This entry lists 21 T cell receptor beta chains sequenced from one sample in a study of T cell responses to AZD1222 COVID-19 vaccine (dated by TCRdb to the early 2020s). The method was the immunoSEQ multiplex PCR assay. The table was pulled from immuneACCESS by TCRdb, which kept in-frame rearrangements only. Such tables lose some clones; where checked, under half of the loss comes from unresolved V genes, and the rest has no known cause. The sample contains about 130,000 clones, roughly 91% of them found a single time. Of the sample, roughly 7.1% falls within the top ten clones. Read against the paper, the sample's time point label means: about 28 days (+/-7) after the second vaccine dose. Here the sequenced sample was peripheral blood, taken 28 days after the second AZD1222 dose. The receptors shown here come from an adult who received the AZD1222 COVID-19 vaccine.

The gene calls are TRBV29-1 and TRBJ2-7; 9 bases are a match to TRBD2. CDR3 length equals 12 residues. Germline V gene sequence: CDR1 SQVTM, CDR2 ANQGSEA. Germline trimming cut 7 bases from V and 7 bases from J; bases unmatched to any gene: 8. Written as DNA, the CDR3 is TGCAGCGGAGCGGGGGGCTCGGGGGAGCAGTACTTC. Residues: CSGAGGSGEQYF.

The chain carries TRBV18 and TRBJ1-1, with D unclear. This CDR3 contains 13 residues. V was trimmed by 5 bases and J by 1 base, leaving 8 bases between them. Germline CDR1 KGHSH, CDR2 LQKENI. This CDR3 reads CASSRPENTEAFF. The CDR3 bases are TGTGCCAGCTCAAGGCCCGAGAACACTGAAGCTTTCTTT.

This clone occurred a few times. This chain connects TRBV5-5 to TRBJ2-2; D not certain. V lost 4 bases and J 4 bases, leaving 17 bases between the germline ends. Germline V gene data show CDR1 as SGHKS and CDR2 as YYEKEE (reference sequence). CDR3 length: 16 residues. The CDR3 nucleotides are TGTGCCAGCAGCGAAGGGCGCAGGTACAGCACCGGGGAGCTGTTTTTT. Translating it yields CASSEGRRYSTGELFF.

This chain uses TRBV6-5 with TRBJ1-2; 9 bases line up with TRBD1. J gave up 8 bases and V 3 bases, and 10 bases lay outside the gene matches. The germline V gene encodes CDR1 MNHEY and CDR2 SVGAGI. The CDR3 has 15 residues. CDR3: CASSYSSDRGWGYTF. DNA of the CDR3: TGTGCCAGCAGTTATTCCTCGGACAGGGGTTGGGGCTACACCTTC.

J is TRBJ2-2 and V is TRBV7-9; the D gene is possibly TRBD1 (7 bases). V lost 4 bases to trimming and J lost 1 base, with 16 bases between them. Germline V lookup: CDR1 SEHNR, CDR2 FQNEAQ (reference sequence). The CDR3 sequence is 17 residues long. In DNA, the CDR3 is TGTGCCAGCAGCTCCCCGGGCAGGGGGGAGAACACCGGGGAGCTGTTTTTT. Translated: CASSSPGRGENTGELFF.

The chain has TRBV9 and TRBJ2-2, with TRBD1 identical over 8 bases. The germline V gene has CDR1 SGDLS and CDR2 YYNGEE. The CDR3 loop spans 16 amino acids. J was trimmed by 6 bases and V by 0 bases; bases with no gene match: 7. CDR3 region: CASSVGGQDFSGELFF. The CDR3 DNA is TGTGCCAGCAGCGTAGGGGGACAGGATTTTTCCGGGGAGCTGTTTTTT.

This sequence joins TRBV5-1 and TRBJ2-7; 11 bases agree with TRBD1. Germline V gene lookup returns CDR1 SGHRS and CDR2 YFSETQ. V lost 4 bases and J lost 2; bases outside the gene matches: 5. The CDR3 is 15 amino acids. The CDR3 nucleotides read TGCGCCAGCAGCAGGGGACAGGGGGACCCCTACGAGCAGTACTTC. Residues: CASSRGQGDPYEQYF.

V usage is TRBV27 and J usage is TRBJ2-2, with TRBD1 as a possible D gene (5 bases). V lost 2 bases and J lost 7, with 17 bases in between. The CDR3 is made up of 16 amino acids. Germline V lookup: CDR1 MNHEY, CDR2 SMNVEV (reference sequence). The CDR3 region is CASSLLRNTDSGELFF. In DNA, the CDR3 is TGTGCCAGCAGTTTACTCAGAAACACCGACAGCGGGGAGCTGTTTTTT.

This clone appeared a few times. This chain uses TRBV27 with TRBJ1-6, with D perhaps matching TRBD1 (6 bases). The CDR3 length is 14 residues. Germline V gene lookup returns CDR1 MNHEY and CDR2 SMNVEV (reference sequence). The V end was cut by 5 bases, the J end by 2 bases, with 7 bases between. CDR3 bases: TGTGCCAGCAGTACAGGGCCCTATAATTCACCCCTCCACTTT. Its translation: CASSTGPYNSPLHF.

The chain combines TRBV6-4 with TRBJ1-5, with a possible D match to TRBD1 (5 bases). Germline lookup yields CDR1 MRHNA and CDR2 SNTAGT. This CDR3 contains 15 residues. V shed 6 bases and J shed 3 bases, with 15 bases lying between them. The DNA for the CDR3 is TGTGCCAGCAGGGGGACGGAGATAAACAATCAGCCCCAGCATTTT. Amino acid sequence: CASRGTEINNQPQHF.

The chain recombines TRBV29-1 with TRBJ2-1; TRBD2 agrees at 10 bases. J was trimmed by 0 bases and V by 1 base; bases with no gene match: 0. Germline assignment: CDR1 SQVTM and CDR2 ANQGSEA. The CDR3 extends over 15 amino acids. Here the CDR3 reads CSVEVAGGSYNEQFF. In nucleotides, the CDR3 is TGCAGCGTTGAAGTAGCGGGGGGCTCCTACAATGAGCAGTTCTTC.

V is TRBV6-1 and J is TRBJ2-3, with a weak D call TRBD2 (5 bases). The CDR3 runs to 17 residues. The germline V gene has CDR1 MNHNS and CDR2 SASEGT. V was clipped by 3 bases and J by 1 base, with 17 bases between them. Written as DNA, the CDR3 is TGTGCCAGCAGTGACACACCGGGATTCCGGGGCACAGATACGCAGTATTTT. It specifies CASSDTPGFRGTDTQYF.

The chain combines TRBV6-5 with TRBJ1-2, with a possible D match to TRBD1 (6 bases). The CDR3 contains 12 residues. V shed 6 bases and J shed 7 bases, with 12 bases lying between them. CDR1 MNHEY and CDR2 SVGAGI come from the germline V gene. CDR3 in amino acids: CASSKQGGGYTF. Written as DNA, the CDR3 is TGTGCCAGCAGCAAACAGGGCGGTGGCTACACCTTC.

This rearrangement joins TRBV24-1 to TRBJ2-5; weak D call: TRBD1 (6 bases). CDR3 length equals 13 residues. Trimming pared 3 bases from V and 5 bases from J, leaving 9 bases between. The germline CDR1 and CDR2 sequences are KGHDR and SFDVKD. The CDR3 loop is CATSDQGWETQYF. DNA for the CDR3: TGTGCCACCAGTGATCAGGGGTGGGAGACCCAGTACTTC.

As DNA, the CDR3 is TGTGCCAGCAGCGAGGGGGGGACGGGGACCCAGTACTTC. Translated, it gives CASSEGGTGTQYF. The chain has TRBV9 and TRBJ2-5, with D perhaps matching TRBD2 (7 bases). Germline loops: CDR1 SGDLS, CDR2 YYNGEE. CDR3 length equals 13 residues. The V end was cut by 3 bases, the J end by 7 bases, with 13 bases between.

V is TRBV13 and J is TRBJ1-5; D is possibly TRBD1 (5 bases). This CDR3 is built from 15 residues. The V and J ends lost 5 bases and 0 bases respectively, with 11 bases between them. In germline, CDR1 is PRHDT, CDR2 FYEKMQ (reference sequence). In DNA form, the CDR3 reads TGTGCCAGCAGCGCGGGGCTCCATAGCAATCAGCCCCAGCATTTT. It is translated as CASSAGLHSNQPQHF. The variable domain in full, with the rest retrieved from reference TRBV13 and TRBJ1-5, is AAGVIQSPRHLIKEKRETATLKCYPIPRHDTVYWYQQGPGQDPQFLISFYEKMQSDKGSIPDRFSAQQFSDYHSELNMSSLELGDSALYFCASSAGLHSNQPQHFGDGTRLSIL.

This chain connects TRBV12-3 or TRBV12-4 to TRBJ1-2, with 9 bases identical to TRBD1. This CDR3 is 13 amino acids long. Trimming at V came to 4 bases and at J to 5 bases, leaving 2 bases not matched to a gene. In DNA form, the CDR3 reads TGTGCCAGCAGTTATGACAGGGGGTATGGCTACACCTTC. Protein: CASSYDRGYGYTF.

The chain combines TRBV18 with TRBJ1-1; D remains ambiguous. Trimming cost V 3 bases and J 5 bases, with 10 bases left between them. In germline, CDR1 is KGHSH, CDR2 LQKENI. This CDR3 contains 13 residues. This chain's CDR3 is CASSPTLETEAFF. The CDR3 DNA reads as TGTGCCAGCTCACCTACCCTGGAGACTGAAGCTTTCTTT. Full variable domain (outside the CDR3, taken from reference TRBV18 and TRBJ1-1): NAGVMQNPRHLVRRRGQEARLRCSPMKGHSHVYWYRQLPEEGLKFMVYLQKENIIDESGMPKERFSAEFPKEGPSILRIQQVVRGDSAAYFCASSPTLETEAFFGQGTRLTVV.

The chain recombines TRBV18 with TRBJ2-1; 7 nucleotides agree with TRBD2. The CDR3 has 17 residues. Trimming took 6 bases from V and 7 from J; bases not matched to a gene: 18. Germline lookup yields CDR1 KGHSH and CDR2 LQKENI. The CDR3 region is CASSDRGARPAGNEQFF. CDR3 in DNA: TGTGCCAGCTCCGACCGAGGTGCGCGCCCAGCGGGGAATGAGCAGTTCTTC.

The rearrangement uses TRBV5-1 and TRBJ1-6; TRBD1 aligns across 10 bases. J gave up 7 bases and V 4 bases, and 5 bases lay outside the gene matches. Germline-derived CDR1 and CDR2 are SGHRS and YFSETQ. The CDR3 is made up of 15 amino acids. CDR3 loop: CASSPRQGANSPLHF. CDR3 in DNA: TGCGCCAGCAGCCCCAGACAGGGGGCAAATTCACCCCTCCACTTT.

The rearrangement links TRBV20-1 to TRBJ2-2; D possibly corresponds to TRBD1 (5 bases). V was cut by 3 bases and J by 3 bases, with 8 bases left in between. Germline-derived CDR1 and CDR2 are DFQATT and SNEGSKA (reference sequence). The CDR3 is 13 amino acids. CDR3 in amino acids: CSASMTDTGELFF. The CDR3 DNA follows: TGCAGTGCTAGTATGACAGACACCGGGGAGCTGTTTTTT.